This note documents a single T cell receptor (beta chain) sequence. Its specificity is unknown. Deletions cut 5 bases from V and 0 bases from J, with 13 bases between. CDR1 is MNHEY and CDR2 is SMNVEV in the germline V gene (reference sequence). CDR3 length: 16 amino acids. This sample is drawn from a study of T cell responses to AZD1222 COVID-19 vaccine. Study-level points and caveats: Close to half of spike-specific TCRs reportedly recognize unmutated variant regions. Baseline antibody screening turned up just a handful of seropositive AZD1222 recipients. The donor group comprised mostly white British people and more females; the analysis possibly underestimated clonal diversity.

Second-dose recipients at about 4 or about 12 weeks were treated as one pooled group. Sequenced by immunoSEQ multiplex PCR; TCRdb stores in-frame clones only, minus some. The repertoire holds roughly 170,000 clones, with roughly 94% as singletons. The sequencing here drew on peripheral blood, taken 28 days after the second AZD1222 dose. The chain combines TRBV27 with TRBJ2-2; weak D call: TRBD1 (6 bases). The clonotype was recovered from an adult who received the AZD1222 COVID-19 vaccine. The CDR3 DNA reads TGTGCCAGCAGTCCCCTCGGACAGACGAACACCGGGGAGCTGTTTTTT. Its translation: CASSPLGQTNTGELFF.